This T cell receptor (beta chain) was found in a study of blood T cell repertoires in COVID-19. Study-level information: From T cells, B-cell-depleted T cells, or PBMCs came the material, which was cDNA or gDNA.

Per the germline V gene, CDR1 is SNHLY and CDR2 is FYNNEI. This CDR3 contains 14 residues. V shed 8 bases, J shed 2 bases, and the junction held 2 bases outside the gene matches. TCRdb's copy holds only in-frame clones and misses some; the assay was immunoSEQ multiplex PCR. The sample lists some 220,000 clones, 80% occurring once. This clone appeared once. V usage is TRBV2 and J usage is TRBJ2-3, with TRBD2 matching 12 bases. The receptor's source is a human donor in a cohort sampled during active COVID-19. The sample comprised peripheral blood. CDR3 in amino acids: CASGLAGSTDTQYF. CDR3 in DNA: TGTGCCAGCGGACTAGCGGGATCCACAGATACGCAGTATTTT.